This T cell receptor beta chain was observed in a study of blood T cell repertoires in COVID-19 (dated by TCRdb to about 2020). For context, the study as a whole: Samples from collaborators originated in the United States, Italy and Spain and spanned both the acute and convalescent phases of COVID-19. The material from the prospective study consisted of cDNA or gDNA derived from T cells, B-cell-depleted T cells, or PBMCs. Deeply sampled blood TCRbeta repertoires from subjects exposed to, actively infected with, or recovered from COVID-19 were included in the dataset. A freely available public database, intended as a resource for researchers studying the immune response to SARS-CoV-2, is where the repertoires were released. The samples were drawn from the first 160 participants of the ongoing ImmuneRACE study and from 1,254 subjects provided by 6 global collaborators. Sample metadata almost always included a de-identified subject ID, COVID-19 status, age in years and sex. Where available, HLA class I and class II types were taken from metadata supplied by the sample provider and were not determined by assay-based typing. Findings and caveats that apply to the study as a whole: The amount of clinical and demographic metadata varied by source and participant and was provided uncurated.

Of note for this clone: It lacks a known antigen. Per-base qualities were not stored, and no clone one base away is much larger.

V drops 3 bases and J drops 1 base, leaving 13 bases in between. Reading from cysteine to phenylalanine, the CDR3 counts 15 amino acids. The DNA shown is the 45-base CDR3, in frame from base 1. CDR1 and CDR2, looked up from the germline V gene (reference sequence), are SGHKS and YYEKEE. The immunoSEQ Assay, a bias-controlled multiplex PCR, was used to amplify TCRbeta CDR3 regions from genomic DNA. On the authors' methods: Within the assay, amplification of reference gene primers was used to estimate how many nucleated cells each sample contained. To quantify the absolute abundance of each unique TCRbeta CDR3 rearrangement, sequence reads were collapsed and filtered. Productive Simpson clonality was computed per sample as the square root of Simpson's diversity index over productive rearrangements. TCRdb re-hosts the immuneACCESS table, in-frame sequences only. Its copies lack some clones; in the studies checked, an unresolved V gene accounts for under half of them, and the cause for the rest is not known. V, J and clone size are taken as reported in that table, and D and trimming were inferred from the DNA itself. Here the sample has about 130,000 clones; around 87% occur a single time. The ten top clones hold more than 3.5% of the sample.

Each collaborating institution followed its own protocols to collect whole blood in K2EDTA tubes. For TCRbeta analysis, collaborators shipped samples in one of three forms: frozen whole blood, isolated PBMCs, or DNA extracted from either of those sample types. The chain employs TRBV5-5 and TRBJ1-1, with the identity of the D gene unclear. Material for sequencing was peripheral blood. The origin of this receptor is a woman aged 55-70 years with acute or convalescent COVID-19. The CDR3 protein: CASSSGSSGNTEAFF. The DNA sequence reads TGTGCCAGCAGCTCCGGAAGCTCGGGGAACACTGAAGCTTTCTTT.